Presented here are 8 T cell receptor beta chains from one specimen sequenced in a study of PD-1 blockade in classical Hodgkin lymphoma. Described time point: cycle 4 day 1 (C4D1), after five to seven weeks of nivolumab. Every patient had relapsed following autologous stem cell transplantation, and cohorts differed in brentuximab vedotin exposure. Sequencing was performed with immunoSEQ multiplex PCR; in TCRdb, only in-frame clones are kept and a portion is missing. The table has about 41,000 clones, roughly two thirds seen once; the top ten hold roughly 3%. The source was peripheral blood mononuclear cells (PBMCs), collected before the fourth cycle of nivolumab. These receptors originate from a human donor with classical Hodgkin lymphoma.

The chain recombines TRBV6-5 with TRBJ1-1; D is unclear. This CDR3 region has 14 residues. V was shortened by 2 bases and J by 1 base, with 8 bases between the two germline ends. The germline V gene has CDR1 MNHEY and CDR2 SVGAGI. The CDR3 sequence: CASSYDPPNTEAFF. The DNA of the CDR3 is TGTGCCAGCAGTTACGACCCGCCGAACACTGAAGCTTTCTTT.

The CDR3 sequence: CASNPSGATGNEQFF. The CDR3 DNA reads TGTGCCAGCAATCCTTCGGGGGCCACGGGGAATGAGCAGTTCTTC. The rearrangement links TRBV27 to TRBJ2-1, with D perhaps being TRBD1 or TRBD2 (6 bases each). The V and J ends lost 7 bases and 7 bases respectively, with 20 bases between them. Germline values: CDR1 MNHEY, CDR2 SMNVEV (reference sequence). The CDR3 runs to 15 residues.

CDR3: CASTHRVSAVDEQFF. In DNA form, the CDR3 reads TGTGCCAGCACCCACAGGGTTTCGGCAGTCGATGAGCAGTTCTTC. V and J are TRBV11-2 and TRBJ2-1, with a weak D call TRBD1 (6 bases). Trimming pared 7 bases from V and 8 bases from J, leaving 21 bases between. The CDR3 runs to 15 residues. Germline-derived CDR1 and CDR2 are SGHAT and FQNNGV.

The CDR3: CASSYSMVAEAYEQYF. The CDR3, as DNA: TGTGCCAGCAGTTACTCGATGGTAGCGGAGGCCTACGAGCAGTACTTC. The rearrangement uses TRBV6-5 and TRBJ2-7; D possibly corresponds to TRBD2 (6 bases). The ends were cut back, 0 bases at V and 2 bases at J, with 14 bases in the middle. This CDR3 contains 16 residues. CDR1 and CDR2 (germline): MNHEY, SVGAGI.

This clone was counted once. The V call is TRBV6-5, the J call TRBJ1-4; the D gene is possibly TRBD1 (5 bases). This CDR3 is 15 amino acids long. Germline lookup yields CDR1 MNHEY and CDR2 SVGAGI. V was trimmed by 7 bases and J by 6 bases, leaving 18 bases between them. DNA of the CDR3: TGTGCCAGCACAGGGTTAGGGAGCGGTTATGAAAAACTGTTTTTT. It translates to CASTGLGSGYEKLFF.

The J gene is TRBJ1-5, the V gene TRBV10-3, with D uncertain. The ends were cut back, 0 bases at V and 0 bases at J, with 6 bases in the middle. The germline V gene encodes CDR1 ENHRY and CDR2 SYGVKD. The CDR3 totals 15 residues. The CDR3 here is CAISESRNSNQPQHF. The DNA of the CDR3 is TGTGCCATCAGTGAGTCTAGGAATAGCAATCAGCCCCAGCATTTT.

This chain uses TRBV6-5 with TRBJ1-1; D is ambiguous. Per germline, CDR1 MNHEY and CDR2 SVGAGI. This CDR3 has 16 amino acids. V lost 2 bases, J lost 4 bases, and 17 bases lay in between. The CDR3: CASSYVKAGEATEAFF. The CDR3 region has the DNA TGTGCCAGCAGTTACGTTAAGGCGGGAGAGGCCACTGAAGCTTTCTTT.

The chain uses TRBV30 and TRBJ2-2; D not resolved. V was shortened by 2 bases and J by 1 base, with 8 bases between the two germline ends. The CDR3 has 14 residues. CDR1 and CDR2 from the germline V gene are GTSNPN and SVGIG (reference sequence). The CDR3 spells CAWSTGENTGELFF. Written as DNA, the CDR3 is TGTGCCTGGAGTACCGGAGAGAACACCGGGGAGCTGTTTTTT.